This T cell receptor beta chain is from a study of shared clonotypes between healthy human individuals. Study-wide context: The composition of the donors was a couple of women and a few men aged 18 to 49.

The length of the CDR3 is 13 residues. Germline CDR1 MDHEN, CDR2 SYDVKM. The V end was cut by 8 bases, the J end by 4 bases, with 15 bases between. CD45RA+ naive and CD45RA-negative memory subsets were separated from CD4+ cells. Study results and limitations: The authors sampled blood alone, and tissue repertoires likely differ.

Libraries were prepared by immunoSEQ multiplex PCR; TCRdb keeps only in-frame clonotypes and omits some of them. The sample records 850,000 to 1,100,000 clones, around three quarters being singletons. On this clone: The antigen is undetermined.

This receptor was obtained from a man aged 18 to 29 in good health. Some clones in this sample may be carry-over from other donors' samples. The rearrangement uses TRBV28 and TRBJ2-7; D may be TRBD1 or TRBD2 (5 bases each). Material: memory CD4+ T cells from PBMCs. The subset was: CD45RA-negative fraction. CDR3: CASGGVNPYEQYF. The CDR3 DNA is TGTGCCAGCGGGGGAGTAAATCCGTACGAGCAGTACTTC.